The 18 T cell receptor beta chains below were found in one sample sequenced in a study of OX40 agonist ivuxolimab in advanced cancers. Some clones are missing from TCRdb's copy, which holds only in-frame ones; the method was immunoSEQ multiplex PCR. The sample holds 75,000 to 90,000 clones, around 84% seen once. Specimen: CD4+ or CD8+ T cells sorted from blood, collected in a trial of the OX40 agonist ivuxolimab. These receptors were taken from an adult with an advanced solid tumor such as melanoma, head and neck, liver or kidney cancer.

To note about this clone: Mismatch with germline at one junction end may stem from a read error. The chain recombines TRBV7-7 with TRBJ2-5, with 10 bases fitting TRBD2. Germline V gene lookup returns CDR1 SSHAT and CDR2 FNYEAQ (reference sequence). The CDR3 contains 16 residues. CDR3 nucleotide sequence: TGTGCTAGCAGCTTAGGATCTAGCGGGGGTGGAGAGACCCAGTACTTC. Protein: CASSLGSSGGGETQYF.

This clone was seen many times. V and J are TRBV11-2 and TRBJ2-2; the match to TRBD1 covers 10 bases. The CDR3 is made up of 15 amino acids. The germline V gene encodes CDR1 SGHAT and CDR2 FQNNGV. The J segment lost 4 bases and the V segment lost 1 base, leaving 0 bases of the junction unmatched. The CDR3 bases are TGTGCCAGCAGCTTAGGGACAGGGGGCACCGGGGAGCTGTTTTTT. Its translation: CASSLGTGGTGELFF.

V usage is TRBV18 and J usage is TRBJ2-2, with D possibly matching TRBD2 (5 bases). The CDR3 runs 14 residues. V dropped 4 bases and J dropped 7 bases, with 13 bases sitting between them. CDR1 is KGHSH, CDR2 LQKENI, per germline. The CDR3: CASSLREVGGELFF. CDR3 nucleotide sequence: TGTGCCAGCTCACTTCGGGAAGTTGGCGGGGAGCTGTTTTTT. Full variable domain (remainder filled in from reference TRBV18 and TRBJ2-2): NAGVMQNPRHLVRRRGQEARLRCSPMKGHSHVYWYRQLPEEGLKFMVYLQKENIIDESGMPKERFSAEFPKEGPSILRIQQVVRGDSAAYFCASSLREVGGELFFGEGSRLTVL.

V usage is TRBV6-5 and J usage is TRBJ1-2; D may be TRBD1 (6 bases). Germline-derived CDR1 and CDR2 are MNHEY and SVGAGI. The CDR3 length is 14 residues. V lost 6 bases and J lost 1, with 12 bases in between. The CDR3 region is CASSPNRVNYGYTF. The DNA of the CDR3 is TGTGCCAGCAGCCCCAACAGGGTTAACTATGGCTACACCTTC.

This chain connects TRBV5-1 to TRBJ2-1; perhaps TRBD1 as D (7 bases). Deletions cut 2 bases from V and 5 bases from J, with 14 bases between. Germline CDR1 and CDR2: SGHRS and YFSETQ. The CDR3 sequence is 15 residues long. The CDR3, as DNA: TGCGCCAGCAGCTTAATGCGGGACAGAGACAATGAGCAGTTCTTC. This translates into CASSLMRDRDNEQFF.

This chain joins TRBV2 and TRBJ1-1; 8 bases are a match to TRBD1. The trim removed 10 bases at V and 7 bases at J, leaving 8 bases unmatched. CDR1 and CDR2 (germline): SNHLY, FYNNEI. CDR3 length: 12 amino acids. CDR3 nucleotide sequence: TGTGCCATCTCTACCGGGACAGGTGAAGCTTTCTTT. It encodes CAISTGTGEAFF.

As regards this clone: One end of the junction varies from germline; a read error may be responsible. The chain combines TRBV7-7 with TRBJ2-5; 8 bases match TRBD2. The end of the DNA fits TRBJ2-7 better, so the J call may be wrong. CDR3 length: 14 amino acids. Germline CDR1 reads SSHAT; CDR2 reads FNYEAQ (reference sequence). The CDR3 DNA follows: TGTGCTAGCAGCTCCGGGACTAGTGTGGGCGAGCAGTACTTC. It translates to CASSSGTSVGEQYF.

This clone appeared a few times. The chain employs TRBV6-1 and TRBJ2-3, with D tentatively TRBD1 or TRBD2 (7 bases each). There are 16 residues in the CDR3. The germline V and J ends were trimmed by 0 bases and 3 bases, with 13 bases remaining between them. CDR1 and CDR2 (germline): MNHNS, SASEGT. The CDR3 sequence: CASSEAPRGGTDTQYF. DNA for the CDR3: TGTGCCAGCAGTGAAGCCCCCAGGGGGGGAACAGATACGCAGTATTTT.

The gene calls are TRBV19 and TRBJ1-1; D gene uncertain. This CDR3 spans 13 amino acids. V was cut by 5 bases and J by 4 bases, with 11 bases left in between. Germline CDR1 LNHDA, CDR2 SQIVND (reference sequence). The CDR3 region is CASSQARATEAFF. The CDR3 DNA reads TGTGCCAGTAGTCAGGCGAGGGCCACTGAAGCTTTCTTT.

This clone is labeled as medium-sized. The J gene is TRBJ2-6, the V gene TRBV25-1; 9 nucleotides line up with TRBD1. Germline V gene data show CDR1 as MGHDK and CDR2 as SYGVNS. The CDR3 extends over 17 amino acids. Trimming cost V 4 bases and J 0 bases; bases outside gene matches: 4. The CDR3: CASSGTGVISGANVLTF. DNA of the CDR3: TGTGCCAGCAGTGGGACAGGGGTTATCTCTGGGGCCAACGTCCTGACTTTC.

This chain links TRBV27 with TRBJ2-3; 7 nucleotides match TRBD1. There are 14 residues in the CDR3. V lost 7 bases to trimming and J lost 0 bases; unmatched junction nucleotides: 4. Germline-derived CDR1 and CDR2 are MNHEY and SMNVEV (reference sequence). The CDR3 DNA follows: TGTGCCAGCAAAGGACAGGCTAGCACAGATACGCAGTATTTT. It is translated as CASKGQASTDTQYF.

CDR3 coding DNA: TGTGCCAGCAGCTTAAGGCGGGGGGTCATCTCGGGCACCGGGGAGCTGTTTTTT. Translated: CASSLRRGVISGTGELFF. The chain recombines TRBV7-9 with TRBJ2-2, with 8 bases aligning to TRBD2. V shed 2 bases, J shed 4 bases, and the junction held 12 bases outside the gene matches. The CDR3 covers 18 residues. The germline gives CDR1 SEHNR, CDR2 FQNEAQ (reference sequence).

DNA for the CDR3: TGTGCCAGCAGCGCCCAGCGCTATGGCTACACCTTC. Protein sequence: CASSAQRYGYTF. This chain links TRBV7-9 with TRBJ1-2; D is unresolved. Germline-derived CDR1 and CDR2 are SEHNR and FQNEAQ (reference sequence). V gave up 5 bases and J gave up 4 bases, with 8 bases separating them. The CDR3 consists of 12 residues.

CDR3 loop: CASSMEDRGYGYTF. The CDR3 nucleotides are TGTGCCAGTAGTATGGAGGACAGGGGCTATGGCTACACCTTC. V usage is TRBV19 and J usage is TRBJ1-2, with 9 bases that match TRBD1. The germline V gene encodes CDR1 LNHDA and CDR2 SQIVND (reference sequence). The CDR3 runs to 14 residues. V trimming: 3 bases; J trimming: 4 bases; junction bases outside the gene matches: 3.

V is TRBV14 and J is TRBJ2-7; possibly TRBD1 or TRBD2 for D (6 bases each). The CDR3 has 14 residues. Germline V gene sequence: CDR1 SGHDN, CDR2 FVKESK. V was cut by 4 bases and J by 4 bases, with 14 bases left in between. The CDR3 nucleotides read TGTGCCAGCAGCCCTTTAAGGGGGACTTACGAGCAGTACTTC. Encoded protein: CASSPLRGTYEQYF.

The chain has TRBV10-3 and TRBJ1-5, with a tentative D call TRBD1 (5 bases). CDR3 size: 14 residues. CDR1 is ENHRY and CDR2 is SYGVKD in the germline V gene. Trimming stripped 6 bases from V and 1 base from J, with 10 bases between. The CDR3 spells CAISLQESNQPQHF. The CDR3, as DNA: TGTGCCATCAGCCTACAGGAGAGCAATCAGCCCCAGCATTTT.

J is TRBJ1-3 and V is TRBV19; TRBD1 is a possible D gene (5 bases). V was clipped by 5 bases and J by 0 bases, with 11 bases between them. This CDR3 is built from 15 residues. Looked up from germline, CDR1 is LNHDA and CDR2 is SQIVND (reference sequence). The CDR3 here is CASSFRGRSGNTIYF. The CDR3, as DNA: TGTGCCAGTAGTTTCCGGGGCCGCTCTGGAAACACCATATATTTT.

This clone was seen a handful of times. This chain joins TRBV4-2 and TRBJ1-4; D may be TRBD1 (6 bases). Germline CDR1 LGHNA, CDR2 YNFKEQ. V lost 2 bases to trimming and J lost 0 bases, with 16 bases between them. This CDR3 contains 18 residues. CDR3 nucleotides: TGTGCCAGCAGCCAAAAAATGGTCCCAGGGGCAACTAATGAAAAACTGTTTTTT. It yields the protein CASSQKMVPGATNEKLFF.